The clone carrying this T cell receptor beta chain has more than one count but fewer than ten. No antigen is known for it. The sample comes from a study of T-cell memory formation after mild COVID-19. Findings of the study overall: Clones that contracted from day 15 to 85 were balanced CD4/CD8, while later expanders leaned CD4+.

CDR3 size: 14 residues. Trimming pared 3 bases from V and 0 bases from J, leaving 8 bases between. TCRdb re-called the 5' RACE reads with MiXCR, one entry per CDR3 protein. The repertoire holds under 300,000 distinct CDR3 sequences, with 8% to 10% as singletons. The receptor's source is a man aged 18 to 30 who had mild COVID-19 (a few samples of this study predate the infection). Cell type and time point are not known. The chain joins TRBV12-3 or TRBV12-4 to TRBJ1-1; no clear D. The sample was PBMCs or a T cell subset sorted from them (not recorded which). The DNA for the CDR3 is TGTGCCAGCAGTTTTGGCCCGTTGAACACTGAAGCTTTCTTT. It is translated as CASSFGPLNTEAFF.